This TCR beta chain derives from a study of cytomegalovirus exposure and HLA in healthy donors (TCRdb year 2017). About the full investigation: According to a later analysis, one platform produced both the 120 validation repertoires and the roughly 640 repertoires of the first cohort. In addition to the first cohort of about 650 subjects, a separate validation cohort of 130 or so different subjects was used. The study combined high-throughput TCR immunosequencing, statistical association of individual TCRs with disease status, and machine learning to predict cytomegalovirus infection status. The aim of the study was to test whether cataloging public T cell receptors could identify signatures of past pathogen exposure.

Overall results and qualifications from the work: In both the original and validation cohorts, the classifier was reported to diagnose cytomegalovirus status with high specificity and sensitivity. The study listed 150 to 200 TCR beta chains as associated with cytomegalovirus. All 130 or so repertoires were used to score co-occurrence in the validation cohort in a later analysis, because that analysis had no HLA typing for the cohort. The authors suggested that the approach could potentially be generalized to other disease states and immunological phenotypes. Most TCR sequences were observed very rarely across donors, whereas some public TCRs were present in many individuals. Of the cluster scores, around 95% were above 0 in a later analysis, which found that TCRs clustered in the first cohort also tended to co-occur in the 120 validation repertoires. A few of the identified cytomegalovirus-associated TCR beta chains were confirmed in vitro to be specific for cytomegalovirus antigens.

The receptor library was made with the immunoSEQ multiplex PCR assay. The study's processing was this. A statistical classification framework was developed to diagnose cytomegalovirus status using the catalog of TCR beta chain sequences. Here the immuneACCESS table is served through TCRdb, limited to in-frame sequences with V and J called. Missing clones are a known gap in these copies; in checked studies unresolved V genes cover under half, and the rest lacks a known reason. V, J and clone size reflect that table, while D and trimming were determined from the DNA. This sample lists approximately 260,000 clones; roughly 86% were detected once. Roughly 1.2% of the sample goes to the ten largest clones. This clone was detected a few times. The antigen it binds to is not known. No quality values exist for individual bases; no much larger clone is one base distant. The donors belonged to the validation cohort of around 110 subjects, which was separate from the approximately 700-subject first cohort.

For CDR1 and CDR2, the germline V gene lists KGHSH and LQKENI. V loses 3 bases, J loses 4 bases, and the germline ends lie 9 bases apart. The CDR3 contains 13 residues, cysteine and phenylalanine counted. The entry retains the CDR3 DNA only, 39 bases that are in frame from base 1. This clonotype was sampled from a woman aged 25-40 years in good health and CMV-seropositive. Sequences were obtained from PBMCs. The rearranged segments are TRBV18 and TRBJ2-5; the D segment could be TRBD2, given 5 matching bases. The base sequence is TGTGCCAGCTCACCGGGAGTGGGAGAGACCCAGTACTTC. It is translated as CASSPGVGETQYF.